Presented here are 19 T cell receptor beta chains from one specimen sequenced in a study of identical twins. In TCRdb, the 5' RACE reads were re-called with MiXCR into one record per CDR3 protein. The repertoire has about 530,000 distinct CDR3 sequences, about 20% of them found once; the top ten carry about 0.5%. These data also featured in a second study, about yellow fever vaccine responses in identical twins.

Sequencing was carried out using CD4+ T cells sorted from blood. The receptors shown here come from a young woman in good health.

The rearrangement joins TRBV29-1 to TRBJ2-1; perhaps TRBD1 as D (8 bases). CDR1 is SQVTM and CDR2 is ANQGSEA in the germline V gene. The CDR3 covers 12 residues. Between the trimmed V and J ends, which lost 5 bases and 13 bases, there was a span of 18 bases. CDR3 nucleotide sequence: TGCAGCGTTCAAGCACAGGGGGGGAATCAGTTCTTC. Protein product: CSVQAQGGNQFF.

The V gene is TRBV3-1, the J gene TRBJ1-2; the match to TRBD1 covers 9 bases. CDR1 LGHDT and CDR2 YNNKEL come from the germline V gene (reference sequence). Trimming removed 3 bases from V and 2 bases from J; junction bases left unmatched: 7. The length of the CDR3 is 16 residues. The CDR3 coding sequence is TGTGCCAGCAGCCATGGCGAGACAGGGGGGAACTATGGCTACACCTTC. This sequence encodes CASSHGETGGNYGYTF.

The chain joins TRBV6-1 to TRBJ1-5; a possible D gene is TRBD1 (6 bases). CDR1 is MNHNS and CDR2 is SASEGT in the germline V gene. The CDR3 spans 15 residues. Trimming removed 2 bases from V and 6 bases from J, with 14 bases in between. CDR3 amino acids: CASSEWSGVSQPQHF. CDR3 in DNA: TGTGCCAGCAGTGAATGGTCAGGGGTCAGTCAGCCCCAGCATTTT.

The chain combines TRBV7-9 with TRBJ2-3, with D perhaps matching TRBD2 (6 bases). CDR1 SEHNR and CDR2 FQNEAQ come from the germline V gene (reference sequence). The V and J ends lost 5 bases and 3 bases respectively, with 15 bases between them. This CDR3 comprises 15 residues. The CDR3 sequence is CASSHRLVLTDTQYF. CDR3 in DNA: TGTGCCAGCAGCCATAGACTAGTATTGACAGATACGCAGTATTTT.

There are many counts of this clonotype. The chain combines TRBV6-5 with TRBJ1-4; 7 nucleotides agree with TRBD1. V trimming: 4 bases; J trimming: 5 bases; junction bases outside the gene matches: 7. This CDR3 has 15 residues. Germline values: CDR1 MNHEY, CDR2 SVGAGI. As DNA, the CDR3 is TGTGCCAGCAGTTTCGCAGGGGGGTCCAATGAAAAACTGTTTTTT. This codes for CASSFAGGSNEKLFF.

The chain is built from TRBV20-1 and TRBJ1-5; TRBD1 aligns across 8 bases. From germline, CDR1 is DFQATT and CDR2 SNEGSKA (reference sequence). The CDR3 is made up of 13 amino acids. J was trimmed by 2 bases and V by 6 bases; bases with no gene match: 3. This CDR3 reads CSAAGQGNQPQHF. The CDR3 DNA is TGCAGTGCCGCGGGACAGGGCAATCAGCCCCAGCATTTT.

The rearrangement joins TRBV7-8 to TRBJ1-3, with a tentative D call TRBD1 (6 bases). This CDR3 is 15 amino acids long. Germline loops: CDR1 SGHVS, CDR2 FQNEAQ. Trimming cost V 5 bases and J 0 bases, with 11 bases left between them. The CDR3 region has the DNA TGTGCCAGCAGCCCGGACAGTATCTCTGGAAACACCATATATTTT. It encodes CASSPDSISGNTIYF.

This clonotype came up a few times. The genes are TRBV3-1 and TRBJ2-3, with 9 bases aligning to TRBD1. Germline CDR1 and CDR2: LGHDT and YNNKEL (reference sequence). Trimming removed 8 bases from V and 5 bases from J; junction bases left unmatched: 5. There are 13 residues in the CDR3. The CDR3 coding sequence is TGTGCCAGCTCCTGGACAGGGGAAGATACGCAGTATTTT. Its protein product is CASSWTGEDTQYF.

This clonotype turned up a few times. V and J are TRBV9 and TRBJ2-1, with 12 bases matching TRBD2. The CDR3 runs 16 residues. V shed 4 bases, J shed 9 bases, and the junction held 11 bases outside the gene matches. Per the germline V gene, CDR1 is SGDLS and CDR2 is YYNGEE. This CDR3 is CASSISSGGARFEQFF. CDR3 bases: TGTGCCAGCAGCATATCTAGCGGGGGGGCTCGTTTTGAGCAGTTCTTC.

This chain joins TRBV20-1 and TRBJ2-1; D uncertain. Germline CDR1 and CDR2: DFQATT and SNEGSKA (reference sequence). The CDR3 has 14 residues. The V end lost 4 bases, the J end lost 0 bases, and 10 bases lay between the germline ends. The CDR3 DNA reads TGCAGTGCTATGGCGACGAGCTCCTACAATGAGCAGTTCTTC. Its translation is CSAMATSSYNEQFF.

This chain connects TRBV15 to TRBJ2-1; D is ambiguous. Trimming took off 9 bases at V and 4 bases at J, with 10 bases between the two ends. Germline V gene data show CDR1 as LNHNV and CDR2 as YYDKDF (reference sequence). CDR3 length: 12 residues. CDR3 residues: CATLGAYNEQFF. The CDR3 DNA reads TGTGCCACGCTTGGCGCGTACAATGAGCAGTTCTTC.

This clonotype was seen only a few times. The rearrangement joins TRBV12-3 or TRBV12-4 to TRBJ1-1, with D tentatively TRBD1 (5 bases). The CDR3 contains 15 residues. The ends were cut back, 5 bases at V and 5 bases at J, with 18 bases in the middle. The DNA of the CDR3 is TGTGCCAGCAGTGGGGGGGAGGGGTCGTGGACTGAAGCTTTCTTT. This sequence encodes CASSGGEGSWTEAFF.

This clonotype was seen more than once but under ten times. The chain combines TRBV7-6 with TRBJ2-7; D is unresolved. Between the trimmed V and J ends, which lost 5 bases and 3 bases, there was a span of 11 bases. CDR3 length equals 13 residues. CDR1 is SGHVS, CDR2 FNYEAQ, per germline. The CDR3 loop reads CASSQAHNYEQYF. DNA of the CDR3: TGTGCCAGCAGCCAAGCTCACAACTACGAGCAGTACTTC.

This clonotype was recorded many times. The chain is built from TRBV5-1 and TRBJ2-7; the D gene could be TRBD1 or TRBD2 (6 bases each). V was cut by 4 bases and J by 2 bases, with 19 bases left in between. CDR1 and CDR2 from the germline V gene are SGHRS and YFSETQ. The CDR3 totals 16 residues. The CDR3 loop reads CASSLIGTRGAYEQYF. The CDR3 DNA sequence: TGCGCCAGCAGCCTTATAGGGACAAGGGGGGCCTACGAGCAGTACTTC.

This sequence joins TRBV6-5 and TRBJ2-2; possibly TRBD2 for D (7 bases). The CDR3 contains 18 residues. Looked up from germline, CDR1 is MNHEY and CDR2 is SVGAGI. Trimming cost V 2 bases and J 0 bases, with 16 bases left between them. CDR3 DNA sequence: TGTGCCAGCAGTTACGCGGGGGTGGGGGGCGCGAACACCGGGGAGCTGTTTTTT. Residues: CASSYAGVGGANTGELFF.

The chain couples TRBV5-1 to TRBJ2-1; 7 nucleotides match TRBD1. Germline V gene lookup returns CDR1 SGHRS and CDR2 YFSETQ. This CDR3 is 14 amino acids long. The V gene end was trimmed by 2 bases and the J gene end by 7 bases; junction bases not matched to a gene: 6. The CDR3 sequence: CASSFGTALNEQFF. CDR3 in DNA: TGCGCCAGCAGCTTTGGGACAGCCTTGAATGAGCAGTTCTTC.

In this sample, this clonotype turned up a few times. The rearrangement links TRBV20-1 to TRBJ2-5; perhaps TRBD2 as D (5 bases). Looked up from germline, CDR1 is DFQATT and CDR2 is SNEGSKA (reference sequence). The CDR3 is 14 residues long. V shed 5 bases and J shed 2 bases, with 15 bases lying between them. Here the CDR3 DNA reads TGCAGTGCTCCGCGCGCCCCGGGGCAAGAGACCCAGTACTTC. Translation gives CSAPRAPGQETQYF.

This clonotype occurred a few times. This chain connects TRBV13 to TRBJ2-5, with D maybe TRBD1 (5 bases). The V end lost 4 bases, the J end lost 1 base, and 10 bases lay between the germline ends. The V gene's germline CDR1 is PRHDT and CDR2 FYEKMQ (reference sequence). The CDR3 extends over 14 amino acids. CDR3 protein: CASSSSQVQETQYF. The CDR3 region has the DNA TGTGCCAGCAGCTCGTCACAGGTCCAAGAGACCCAGTACTTC.

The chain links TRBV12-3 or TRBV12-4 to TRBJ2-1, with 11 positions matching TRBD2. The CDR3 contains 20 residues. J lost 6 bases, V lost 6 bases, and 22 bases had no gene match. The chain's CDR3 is CASRGGLAVEGSLEANEQFF. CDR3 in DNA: TGTGCCAGCAGAGGGGGACTAGCGGTAGAAGGGAGTCTGGAAGCCAATGAGCAGTTCTTC.